Below, 25 T cell receptor beta chains from the same sample are listed, as sequenced in a study of shared clonotypes between healthy human individuals. Only in-frame clones appear in the TCRdb table, and some are missing; sequencing was by immunoSEQ multiplex PCR. The sample contains about 1.5 million clones, 98% of which appear only once. Sequencing used naive CD4+ T cells sorted from blood. The subset denotes: CD45RA+ positively selected. The receptor source for this set is a man aged 25-45 years in good health.

The chain carries TRBV5-8 and TRBJ1-1; D possibly corresponds to TRBD1 (5 bases). The CDR3 consists of 15 residues. Germline V gene data show CDR1 as SGHTS and CDR2 as YDEGEE. V was cut by 4 bases and J by 1 base, with 14 bases left in between. The CDR3 DNA reads as TGTGCCAGCAGCCTACAGGTGGCGAGGAACACTGAAGCTTTCTTT. It translates to CASSLQVARNTEAFF.

The rearrangement uses TRBV6-5 and TRBJ2-1, with a weak D call TRBD2 (6 bases). This CDR3 comprises 15 residues. With 6 bases removed from V and 4 bases from J, the gap between germline ends came to 16 bases. Germline V gene data show CDR1 as MNHEY and CDR2 as SVGAGI. Here the CDR3 DNA reads TGTGCCAGCAGCCGGACTGGCGGGGAGTACAATGAGCAGTTCTTC. Its protein product is CASSRTGGEYNEQFF.

V is TRBV6-1 and J is TRBJ2-5; 8 positions match TRBD2. This CDR3 is 15 amino acids long. Germline V gene sequence: CDR1 MNHNS, CDR2 SASEGT. V gave up 1 base and J gave up 4 bases; unmatched junction bases: 5. CDR3 residues: CASSEEREYGETQYF. CDR3 coding DNA: TGTGCCAGCAGTGAAGAGCGGGAGTATGGAGAGACCCAGTACTTC.

J is TRBJ2-3 and V is TRBV18, with 8 bases matching TRBD1. The germline V gene encodes CDR1 KGHSH and CDR2 LQKENI. V trimming: 2 bases; J trimming: 6 bases; junction bases outside the gene matches: 4. The CDR3 spans 14 residues. The CDR3 DNA reads TGTGCCAGCTCACCAGGGACAGGTCGGGATACGCAGTATTTT. This translates into CASSPGTGRDTQYF.

The chain carries TRBV9 and TRBJ2-5; a possible D gene is TRBD2 (6 bases). This CDR3 is 13 amino acids long. Trimming took off 1 base at V and 3 bases at J, with 7 bases between the two ends. Germline CDR1 reads SGDLS; CDR2 reads YYNGEE. Written as DNA, the CDR3 is TGTGCCAGCAGCGTATGGGGGGAAGAGACCCAGTACTTC. Protein product: CASSVWGEETQYF.

The genes are TRBV9 and TRBJ2-3; 13 bases match TRBD2. The junction had 6 bases not matched to a gene; V was cut back by 7 bases and J by 4 bases. The CDR3 covers 15 residues. Germline CDR1 and CDR2: SGDLS and YYNGEE. The CDR3 coding sequence is TGTGCCAGCGGCACTAGCGGGAGGGAAGCAGATACGCAGTATTTT. Encoded protein: CASGTSGREADTQYF.

This clone was seen once. The chain has TRBV6-1 and TRBJ2-1; the D is unclear. The CDR3 totals 15 residues. Germline V CDR1 and CDR2: MNHNS, SASEGT. The V and J ends lost 2 bases and 1 base respectively, with 9 bases between them. The CDR3 here is CASSEMAASYNEQFF. The CDR3 bases are TGTGCCAGCAGTGAAATGGCAGCTTCCTACAATGAGCAGTTCTTC.

The chain uses TRBV28 and TRBJ1-5; the match to TRBD1 covers 7 bases. The J segment lost 0 bases and the V segment lost 6 bases, leaving 14 bases of the junction unmatched. Germline-derived CDR1 and CDR2 are MDHEN and SYDVKM. The CDR3 runs 18 residues. In DNA, the CDR3 is TGTGCCAGCAGGGAACCGGGACAGATACTCATTAGCAATCAGCCCCAGCATTTT. Its protein product is CASREPGQILISNQPQHF.

This chain uses TRBV7-8 with TRBJ1-5; 7 bases agree with TRBD1. After removal of 5 bases from V and 1 base from J, the junction contained 8 bases not matched to a gene. There are 16 residues in the CDR3. The germline V gene has CDR1 SGHVS and CDR2 FQNEAQ. The CDR3 region is CASSPRQGGSNQPQHF. The CDR3 DNA reads TGTGCCAGCAGCCCCCGACAGGGTGGGAGCAATCAGCCCCAGCATTTT. The variable domain in full, with the rest retrieved from reference TRBV7-8 and TRBJ1-5, is GAGVSQSPRYKVAKRGQDVALRCDPISGHVSLFWYQQALGQGPEFLTYFQNEAQLDKSGLPSDRFFAERPEGSVSTLKIQRTQQEDSAVYLCASSPRQGGSNQPQHFGDGTRLSIL.

The chain links TRBV9 to TRBJ1-2, with 9 bases aligning to TRBD1. This CDR3 spans 16 amino acids. From germline, CDR1 is SGDLS and CDR2 YYNGEE. With V trimmed by 1 base and J by 8 bases, 12 bases remained unmatched. The CDR3 spells CASSVSAGTGLVGYTF. For the CDR3, the DNA is TGTGCCAGCAGCGTATCTGCTGGGACAGGGTTGGTAGGCTACACCTTC.

V is TRBV19 and J is TRBJ1-4; D is uncertain. CDR1 LNHDA and CDR2 SQIVND come from the germline V gene (reference sequence). The CDR3 contains 19 residues. V lost 5 bases and J lost 4, with 26 bases in between. The CDR3 sequence: CASSSSLGRSFSLNEKLFF. Here the CDR3 DNA reads TGTGCCAGTAGTTCCTCCCTCGGGCGGAGCTTCTCGCTTAATGAAAAACTGTTTTTT.

The chain has TRBV28 and TRBJ2-6; D is unclear. The CDR3 sequence is 15 residues long. Germline loops: CDR1 MDHEN, CDR2 SYDVKM. Trimming removed 5 bases from V and 1 base from J, with 9 bases in between. The CDR3 DNA sequence: TGTGCCAGCAGTATAGCCGGGTCTGGGGCCAACGTCCTGACTTTC. Amino acid sequence: CASSIAGSGANVLTF. The whole variable domain, remainder taken from reference TRBV28 and TRBJ2-6, is DVKVTQSSRYLVKRTGEKVFLECVQDMDHENMFWYRQDPGLGLRLIYFSYDVKMKEKGDIPEGYSVSREKKERFSLILESASTNQTSMYLCASSIAGSGANVLTFGAGSRLTVL.

This chain joins TRBV28 and TRBJ1-2; D may be TRBD1 (6 bases). Germline-derived CDR1 and CDR2 are MDHEN and SYDVKM. Trimming stripped 4 bases from V and 2 bases from J, with 14 bases between. This CDR3 has 15 amino acids. The CDR3, as DNA: TGTGCCAGCAGTTCCATGGCTGGACAGAACTATGGCTACACCTTC. This codes for CASSSMAGQNYGYTF.

The chain joins TRBV4-1 to TRBJ1-5; TRBD1 matches 12 bases. V trimming: 1 base; J trimming: 6 bases; junction bases outside the gene matches: 4. CDR3 length equals 16 residues. Germline loops: CDR1 MGHRA, CDR2 YSYEKL. CDR3: CASSQGDRGPFQPQHF. In DNA form, the CDR3 reads TGCGCCAGCAGCCAAGGGGACAGGGGGCCTTTTCAGCCCCAGCATTTT.

In regard to this clone: This specimen includes other DNA sequences encoding the same CDR3. The chain uses TRBV5-6 and TRBJ1-5; D is unresolved. Germline V gene sequence: CDR1 SGHDT, CDR2 YYEEEE. The CDR3 is made up of 13 amino acids. With 0 bases removed from V and 6 bases from J, the gap between germline ends came to 7 bases. CDR3 protein: CASSLDRGQPQHF. In nucleotides, the CDR3 is TGTGCCAGCAGCTTGGATAGAGGTCAGCCCCAGCATTTT.

CDR3 bases: TGTGCCAGCAGCTTAGATGGGACAGGGGTCTACGAGCAGTACTTC. It translates to CASSLDGTGVYEQYF. This chain uses TRBV7-8 with TRBJ2-7, with TRBD1 matching over 10 bases. CDR1 and CDR2 (germline): SGHVS, FQNEAQ. The CDR3 runs 15 residues. V was clipped by 1 base and J by 3 bases; unmatched bases: 3.

V and J are TRBV9 and TRBJ1-1, with a weak D call TRBD1 (5 bases). Germline loops: CDR1 SGDLS, CDR2 YYNGEE. Trimming pared 3 bases from V and 0 bases from J, leaving 12 bases between. The CDR3 has 15 amino acids. The CDR3 nucleotides read TGTGCCAGCAGCGACAGTGGGACTATGAACACTGAAGCTTTCTTT. This encodes CASSDSGTMNTEAFF.

V is TRBV18 and J is TRBJ2-5; no reliable D call. Germline V gives CDR1 KGHSH, CDR2 LQKENI. This CDR3 spans 14 amino acids. V was clipped by 6 bases and J by 2 bases, with 13 bases between them. CDR3 protein: CASSHDSRQETQYF. The DNA for the CDR3 is TGTGCCAGCTCGCATGACTCCCGGCAAGAGACCCAGTACTTC. Combining the CDR3 with reference TRBV18 and TRBJ2-5 gives the whole variable domain NAGVMQNPRHLVRRRGQEARLRCSPMKGHSHVYWYRQLPEEGLKFMVYLQKENIIDESGMPKERFSAEFPKEGPSILRIQQVVRGDSAAYFCASSHDSRQETQYFGPGTRLLVL.

CDR3 region: CATSRDQTGSFANVLTF. The CDR3 DNA sequence: TGTGCCACCAGCAGAGATCAGACAGGGAGCTTTGCCAACGTCCTGACTTTC. This sequence joins TRBV15 and TRBJ2-6; 7 nucleotides match TRBD1. This CDR3 region has 17 residues. J lost 7 bases, V lost 0 bases, and 9 bases had no gene match. Germline values: CDR1 LNHNV, CDR2 YYDKDF (reference sequence).

The CDR3 DNA is TGCGCCAGCAGCCAAGGGGACTACGGGGATACGCAGTATTTT. Protein sequence: CASSQGDYGDTQYF. The chain combines TRBV5-1 with TRBJ2-3, with 7 bases matching TRBD2. Germline V CDR1 and CDR2: SGHRS, YFSETQ. V gave up 4 bases and J gave up 6 bases; unmatched junction bases: 8. The CDR3 is 14 amino acids.

This chain connects TRBV7-9 to TRBJ1-1; no reliable D call. From germline, CDR1 is SEHNR and CDR2 FQNEAQ (reference sequence). Trimming left V 1 base short and J 0 bases short, with 15 bases between. The CDR3 consists of 17 residues. The CDR3 region is CASSLGEGGLMNTEAFF. Here the CDR3 DNA reads TGTGCCAGCAGCTTAGGAGAGGGAGGGCTAATGAACACTGAAGCTTTCTTT.

The chain uses TRBV19 and TRBJ1-5, with TRBD1 matching 7 bases. From germline, CDR1 is LNHDA and CDR2 SQIVND (reference sequence). The V and J ends lost 7 bases and 9 bases, in that order; junction bases with no gene match: 12. CDR3 length equals 14 residues. The CDR3 loop is CASTRGQFQGPQHF. The CDR3 DNA is TGTGCCAGTACAAGGGGACAGTTCCAAGGGCCCCAGCATTTT.

The chain employs TRBV18 and TRBJ2-7; the D gene is possibly TRBD1 (5 bases). The ends were cut back, 3 bases at V and 5 bases at J, with 11 bases in the middle. CDR3 length equals 13 residues. The germline CDR1 and CDR2 sequences are KGHSH and LQKENI. The CDR3 spells CASSPDRTDEQYF. CDR3 sequence (DNA): TGTGCCAGCTCACCCGACAGAACCGACGAGCAGTACTTC.

The chain is built from TRBV25-1 and TRBJ2-7; tentatively, D is TRBD2 (5 bases). The CDR3 has 13 residues. In germline, CDR1 is MGHDK, CDR2 SYGVNS. V lost 6 bases and J 7 bases, leaving 16 bases between the germline ends. Here the CDR3 reads CASRGALLGEQYF. The DNA of the CDR3 is TGTGCCAGCAGGGGAGCCCTCTTGGGGGAGCAGTACTTC.

The gene calls are TRBV25-1 and TRBJ1-2; the match to TRBD1 covers 8 bases. The CDR3 is 14 residues long. The germline CDR1 and CDR2 sequences are MGHDK and SYGVNS. V gave up 6 bases and J gave up 5 bases; unmatched junction bases: 8. The CDR3 reads CASRPTGEAYGYTF. In nucleotides, the CDR3 is TGTGCCAGCAGACCGACAGGGGAAGCGTATGGCTACACCTTC.